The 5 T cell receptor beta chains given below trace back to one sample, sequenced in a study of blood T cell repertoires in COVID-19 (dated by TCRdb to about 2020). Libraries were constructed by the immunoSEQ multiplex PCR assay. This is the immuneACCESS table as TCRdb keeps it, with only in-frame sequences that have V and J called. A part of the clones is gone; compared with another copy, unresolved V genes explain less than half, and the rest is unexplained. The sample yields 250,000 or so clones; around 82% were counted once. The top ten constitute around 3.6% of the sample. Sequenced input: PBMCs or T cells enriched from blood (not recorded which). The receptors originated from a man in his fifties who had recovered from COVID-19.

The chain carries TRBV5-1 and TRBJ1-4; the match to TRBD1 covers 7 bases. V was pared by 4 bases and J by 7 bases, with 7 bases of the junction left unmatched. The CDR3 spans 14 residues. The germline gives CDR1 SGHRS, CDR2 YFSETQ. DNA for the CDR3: TGCGCCAGCAGCGAACAGGGGTCACTTGAAAAACTGTTTTTT. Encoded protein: CASSEQGSLEKLFF.

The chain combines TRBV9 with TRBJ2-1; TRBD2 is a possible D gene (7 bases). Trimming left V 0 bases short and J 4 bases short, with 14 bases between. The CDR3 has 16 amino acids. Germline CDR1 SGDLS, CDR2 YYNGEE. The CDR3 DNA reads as TGTGCCAGCAGCGTAGTGTGGGGGGGCCTATACAATGAGCAGTTCTTC. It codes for CASSVVWGGLYNEQFF.

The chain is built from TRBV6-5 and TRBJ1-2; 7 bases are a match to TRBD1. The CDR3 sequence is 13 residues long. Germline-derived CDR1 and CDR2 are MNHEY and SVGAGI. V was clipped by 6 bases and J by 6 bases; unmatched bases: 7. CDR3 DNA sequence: TGTGCCAGCAGCCCACAGGGGTTTAATGGCTACACCTTC. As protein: CASSPQGFNGYTF.

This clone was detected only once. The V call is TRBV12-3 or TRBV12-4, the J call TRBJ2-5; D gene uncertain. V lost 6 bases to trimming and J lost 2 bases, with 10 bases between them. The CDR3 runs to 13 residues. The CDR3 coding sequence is TGTGCCAGCAGAATTTCGGTTCAAGAGACCCAGTACTTC. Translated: CASRISVQETQYF.

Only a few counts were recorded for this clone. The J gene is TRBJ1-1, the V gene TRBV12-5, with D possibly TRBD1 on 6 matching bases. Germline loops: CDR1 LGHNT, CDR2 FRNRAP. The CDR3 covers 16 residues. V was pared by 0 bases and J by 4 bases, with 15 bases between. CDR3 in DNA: TGTGCTAGTGGTTTGGTTCTGACAGGCCGGGGCACTGAAGCTTTCTTT. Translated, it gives CASGLVLTGRGTEAFF.